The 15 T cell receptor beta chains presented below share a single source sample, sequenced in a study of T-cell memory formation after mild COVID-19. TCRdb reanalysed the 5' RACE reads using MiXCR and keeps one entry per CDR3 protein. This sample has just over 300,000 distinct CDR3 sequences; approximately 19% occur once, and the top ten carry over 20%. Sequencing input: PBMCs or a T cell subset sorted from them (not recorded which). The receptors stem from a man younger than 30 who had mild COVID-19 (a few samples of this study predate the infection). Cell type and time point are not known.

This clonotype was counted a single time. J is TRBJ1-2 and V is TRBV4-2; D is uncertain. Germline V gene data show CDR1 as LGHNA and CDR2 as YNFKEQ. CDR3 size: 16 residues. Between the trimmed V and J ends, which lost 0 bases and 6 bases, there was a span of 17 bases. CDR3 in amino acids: CASSQDPGPENHGYTF. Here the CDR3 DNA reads TGTGCCAGCAGCCAAGACCCCGGGCCAGAGAACCATGGCTACACCTTC.

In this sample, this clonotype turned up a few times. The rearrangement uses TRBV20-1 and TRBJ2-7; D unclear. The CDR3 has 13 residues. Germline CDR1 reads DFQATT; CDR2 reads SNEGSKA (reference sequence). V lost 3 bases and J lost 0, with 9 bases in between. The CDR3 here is CSAREGSSYEQYF. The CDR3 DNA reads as TGCAGTGCTAGGGAAGGAAGCTCCTACGAGCAGTACTTC.

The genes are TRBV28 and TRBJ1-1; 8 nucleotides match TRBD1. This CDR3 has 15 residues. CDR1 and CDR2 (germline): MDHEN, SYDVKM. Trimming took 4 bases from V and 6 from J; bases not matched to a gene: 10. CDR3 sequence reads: CASSSETDRGAEAFF. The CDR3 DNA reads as TGTGCCAGCAGTTCCGAGACCGACAGGGGTGCTGAAGCTTTCTTT.

The CDR3 loop reads CASSLFQTGSTDTQYF. CDR3 bases: TGCGCCAGCAGCTTGTTCCAGACAGGGAGCACAGATACGCAGTATTTT. V and J are TRBV5-1 and TRBJ2-3; TRBD1 matches at 7 bases. The V segment lost 1 base and the J segment 0 bases; nucleotides outside the gene matches: 5. Germline V CDR1 and CDR2: SGHRS, YFSETQ. This CDR3 has 16 residues.

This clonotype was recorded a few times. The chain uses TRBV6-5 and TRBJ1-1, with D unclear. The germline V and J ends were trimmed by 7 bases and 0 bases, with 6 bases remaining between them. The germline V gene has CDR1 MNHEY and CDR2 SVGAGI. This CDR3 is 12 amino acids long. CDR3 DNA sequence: TGTGCCAGCAAGGTCATGAACACTGAAGCTTTCTTT. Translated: CASKVMNTEAFF.

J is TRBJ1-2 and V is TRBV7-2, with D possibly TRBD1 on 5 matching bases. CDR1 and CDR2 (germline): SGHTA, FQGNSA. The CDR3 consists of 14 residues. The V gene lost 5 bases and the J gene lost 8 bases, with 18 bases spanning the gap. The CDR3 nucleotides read TGTGCCAGCAGCCCCCGGGACGGCCCCGTAGGCTACACCTTC. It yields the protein CASSPRDGPVGYTF.

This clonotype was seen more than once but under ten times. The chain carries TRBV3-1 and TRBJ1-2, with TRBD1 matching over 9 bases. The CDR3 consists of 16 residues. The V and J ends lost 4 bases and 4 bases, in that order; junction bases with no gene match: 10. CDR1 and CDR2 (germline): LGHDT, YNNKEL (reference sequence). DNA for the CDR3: TGTGCCAGCAGCCTGGGACAGGGTATAGGTGGCTATGGCTACACCTTC. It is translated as CASSLGQGIGGYGYTF.

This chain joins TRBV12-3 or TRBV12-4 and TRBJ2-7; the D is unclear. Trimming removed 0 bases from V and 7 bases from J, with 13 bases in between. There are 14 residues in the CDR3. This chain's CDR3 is CASSLAQRAEEQYF. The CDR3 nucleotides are TGTGCCAGCAGTTTAGCGCAAAGGGCGGAGGAGCAGTACTTC.

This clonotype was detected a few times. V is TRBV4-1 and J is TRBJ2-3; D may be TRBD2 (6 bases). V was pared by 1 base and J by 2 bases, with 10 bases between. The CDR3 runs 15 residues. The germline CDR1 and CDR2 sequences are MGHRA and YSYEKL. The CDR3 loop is CASSQVSGYTDTQYF. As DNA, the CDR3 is TGCGCCAGCAGCCAAGTTAGCGGTTACACAGATACGCAGTATTTT.

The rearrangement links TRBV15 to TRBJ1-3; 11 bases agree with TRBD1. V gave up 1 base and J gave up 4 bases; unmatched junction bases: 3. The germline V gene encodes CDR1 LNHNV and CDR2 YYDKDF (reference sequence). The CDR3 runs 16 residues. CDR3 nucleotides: TGTGCCACCAGCAGAGGGACAGGGGGCTCCGGAAACACCATATATTTT. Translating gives CATSRGTGGSGNTIYF.

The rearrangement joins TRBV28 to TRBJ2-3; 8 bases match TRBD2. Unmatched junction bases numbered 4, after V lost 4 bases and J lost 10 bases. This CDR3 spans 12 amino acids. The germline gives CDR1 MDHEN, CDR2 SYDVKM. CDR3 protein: CASSSRGGAQYF. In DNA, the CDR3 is TGTGCCAGCAGTTCCCGGGGGGGCGCGCAGTATTTT.

The CDR3 protein is CASSPRGGDMETQYF. The CDR3 DNA is TGCGCCAGCAGCCCGAGGGGGGGAGACATGGAGACCCAGTACTTC. V usage is TRBV5-1 and J usage is TRBJ2-5; TRBD2 might be the D (7 bases). Germline values: CDR1 SGHRS, CDR2 YFSETQ. This CDR3 region has 15 residues. Trimming stripped 4 bases from V and 5 bases from J, with 18 bases between.

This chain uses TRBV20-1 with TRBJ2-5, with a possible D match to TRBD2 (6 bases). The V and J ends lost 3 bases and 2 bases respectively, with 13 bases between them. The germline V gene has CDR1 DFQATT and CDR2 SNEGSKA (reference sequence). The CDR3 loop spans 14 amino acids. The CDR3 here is CSARAPEGQETQYF. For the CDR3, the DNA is TGCAGTGCTAGGGCTCCGGAGGGGCAAGAGACCCAGTACTTC.

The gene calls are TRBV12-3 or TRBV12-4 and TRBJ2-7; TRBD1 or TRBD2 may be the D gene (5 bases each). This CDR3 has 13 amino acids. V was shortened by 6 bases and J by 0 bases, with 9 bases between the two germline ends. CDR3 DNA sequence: TGTGCCAGCAGGGGACCGTCCTCCTACGAGCAGTACGTC. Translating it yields CASRGPSSYEQYV.

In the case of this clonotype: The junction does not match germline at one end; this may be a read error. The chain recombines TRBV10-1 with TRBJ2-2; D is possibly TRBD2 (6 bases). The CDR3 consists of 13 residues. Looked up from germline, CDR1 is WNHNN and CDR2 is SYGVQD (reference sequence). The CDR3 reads CASGEEATGGLFF. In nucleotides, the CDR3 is TGCGCCAGCGGGGAGGAAGCCACCGGGGGGCTGTTTTTT.